A selection of T cell receptor beta chains follows, all from one sample in a study of a mutant IDH1 vaccine in newly diagnosed glioma. TCRdb's copy holds only in-frame clones and misses some; the assay was immunoSEQ multiplex PCR. Among some 30,000 clones listed, roughly 77% were seen once. No antigen is known for these receptors. Sample: PBMCs, taken from a glioma patient whose treatment included an IDH1 peptide vaccine. The receptors were gathered from a man aged 25 to 40 with glioma. Both conserved end residues are part of each CDR3. The D gene is left open where the match is weak. Not every row has a clone size; where given, it reads once, few, many or a size class.

clone_size j_call d_call cdr3_length v_call cdr3_aa cdr3_nt
once TRBJ2-1 TRBD2 17 TRBV5-6 CASSLPGGLAGGNEQFF TGTGCCAGCAGCTTGCCCGGCGGCCTAGCGGGAGGCAATGAGCAGTTCTTC
. TRBJ2-7 . 13 TRBV7-7 CASSSGISYEQYF TGTGCCAGCAGCTCTGGAATCTCCTACGAGCAGTACTTC
once TRBJ1-2 TRBD1 15 TRBV7-9 CASSFTGGEGIGYTF TGTGCCAGCAGCTTTACAGGGGGCGAGGGCATTGGCTACACCTTC
. TRBJ1-2 . 13 TRBV11-2 CASSYSTRAGYTF TGTGCCAGCAGCTACTCGACGCGGGCTGGCTACACCTTC
few TRBJ1-2 TRBD1 14 TRBV5-4 CASSGTGGNYGYTF TGTGCCAGCAGCGGAACAGGGGGGAACTATGGCTACACCTTC
. TRBJ1-5 . 15 TRBV6-6 CASSYAETSNQPQHF TGTGCCAGCAGTTACGCGGAAACTAGCAATCAGCCCCAGCATTTT
. TRBJ2-7 TRBD1 15 TRBV5-4 CASSLAGGASYEQYF TGTGCCAGCAGCTTGGCAGGGGGCGCGTCCTACGAGCAGTACTTC
. TRBJ2-1 . 18 TRBV27 CASSLGVRPWDSYNEQFF TGTGCCAGCAGTTTGGGTGTCAGGCCGTGGGACTCCTACAATGAGCAGTTCTTC
. TRBJ1-2 . 15 TRBV5-1 CASSLGFGGDYGYTF TGCGCCAGCAGCTTGGGGTTCGGGGGGGACTATGGCTACACCTTC
few TRBJ1-1 . 11 TRBV5-1 CASSLETEAFF TGCGCCAGCAGCTTGGAGACTGAAGCTTTCTTT
. TRBJ2-7 . 11 TRBV5-6 CASSLTDEQYF TGTGCCAGCAGCTTGACCGACGAGCAGTACTTC
few TRBJ1-2 . 16 TRBV2 CASSEGSAGGGYGYTF TGTGCCAGCAGTGAAGGCAGTGCTGGGGGGGGCTATGGCTACACCTTC
. TRBJ1-1 TRBD1 16 TRBV5-6 CASSLAQGAGNTEAFF TGTGCCAGCAGCTTGGCCCAGGGGGCAGGGAACACTGAAGCTTTCTTT
. TRBJ2-5 TRBD2 18 TRBV4-1 CASSQAMATSGSGETQYF TGCGCCAGCAGCCAAGCTATGGCGACTAGCGGGAGTGGAGAGACCCAGTACTTC
. TRBJ2-7 . 11 TRBV30 CAWSQAYEQYF TGTGCCTGGAGTCAAGCCTACGAGCAGTACTTC
. TRBJ1-1 . 12 TRBV5-1 CASSLGDTEAFF TGCGCCAGCAGCTTGGGGGACACTGAAGCTTTCTTT
. TRBJ1-2 . 17 TRBV4-1 CASSQDPQGLVYYGYTF TGCGCCAGCAGCCAAGATCCCCAAGGGCTAGTTTACTATGGCTACACCTTC
. TRBJ2-2 TRBD1 17 TRBV25-1 CASSEWGQGLSAGELFF TGTGCCAGCAGTGAATGGGGACAGGGGTTATCGGCCGGGGAGCTGTTTTTT
once TRBJ2-5 TRBD2 16 TRBV9 CASTRASGMGGETQYF TGTGCCAGTACCCGGGCTAGCGGGATGGGTGGAGAGACCCAGTACTTC
. TRBJ1-1 TRBD1 19 TRBV4-2 CASSQDPLDRGDADTEAFF TGTGCCAGCAGCCAAGATCCCCTCGACAGGGGGGATGCGGACACTGAAGCTTTCTTT
. TRBJ1-5 TRBD1 15 TRBV6-5 CASSARDRAYQPQHF TGTGCCAGCAGTGCCCGGGACAGGGCCTATCAGCCCCAGCATTTT
. TRBJ2-3 TRBD2 17 TRBV15 CATSRQYGTSLTDTQYF TGTGCCACCAGCAGACAATACGGGACTAGCCTCACAGATACGCAGTATTTT
. TRBJ1-5 . 14 TRBV23-1 CASTTREGYQPQHF TGCGCCAGCACCACAAGGGAGGGATATCAGCCCCAGCATTTT
. TRBJ2-2 TRBD2 15 TRBV19 CATPGTSANTGELFF TGTGCCACTCCCGGGACTAGCGCGAACACCGGGGAGCTGTTTTTT
. TRBJ2-5 . 12 TRBV7-6 CASSRNGETQYF TGTGCCAGCAGTAGGAATGGGGAGACCCAGTACTTC
. TRBJ1-2 . 13 TRBV30 CAWSRAHNYGYTF TGTGCCTGGAGTCGGGCTCATAACTATGGCTACACCTTC
. TRBJ1-4 TRBD1 14 TRBV9 CASSPDRGREKLFF TGTGCCAGCAGCCCAGACAGGGGGCGCGAAAAACTGTTTTTT
. TRBJ2-3 . 14 TRBV29-1 CSAQGRMNTDTQYF TGCAGCGCCCAAGGCCGGATGAACACAGATACGCAGTATTTT
. TRBJ1-1 TRBD1 15 TRBV7-9 CASSARGTGRTEAFF TGTGCCAGCAGCGCAAGAGGGACAGGGCGGACTGAAGCTTTCTTT
. TRBJ2-7 . 16 TRBV18 CASSPRLTGRAYEQYF TGTGCCAGCTCACCACGATTGACAGGGAGGGCCTACGAGCAGTACTTC
few TRBJ1-2 . 15 TRBV6-5 CASSYSQGRSYGYTF TGTGCCAGCAGTTACTCCCAGGGGAGATCCTATGGCTACACCTTC
once TRBJ1-3 TRBD1 15 TRBV7-2 CASSRDRGRENTIYF TGTGCCAGCAGCAGGGACAGGGGGCGCGAAAACACCATATATTTT
once TRBJ2-7 TRBD2 18 TRBV7-9 CASSLRTSGSPGGDEQYF TGTGCCAGCAGCCTCCGGACTAGCGGGAGCCCCGGGGGGGACGAGCAGTACTTC